These 5 T cell receptor beta chains were sequenced from one sample in a study of vaccination and CD4 T cells after COVID-19. No antigens are known for them. Regarding treatment: approximately 9-day PBMC culture with coronavirus spike peptide pools or control peptides (ViraFEST assay). With the Oncomine TCR Beta short-read assay, DNA from cultured CD4+ T cells was sequenced. TCRdb independently ran MiXCR on the PCR reads; one entry per CDR3 protein. The sample lists thousands of distinct CDR3 sequences; 60% were seen once. Material: CD4+ T cells from blood, cultured in vitro. The source is a human donor who had recovered from COVID-19.

This clonotype was detected only a few times. The chain has TRBV6-1 and TRBJ1-2; tentative D call: TRBD1 (6 bases). The CDR3 loop spans 13 amino acids. V gave up 5 bases and J gave up 6 bases, with 13 bases separating them. CDR1 MNHNS and CDR2 SASEGT come from the germline V gene. Here the CDR3 DNA reads TGTGCCAGCAGTATGGACAGAGCCCATGGCTACACCTTC. It specifies CASSMDRAHGYTF.

This clonotype was recorded a few times. The chain uses TRBV6-5 and TRBJ1-2; 9 bases match TRBD1. Germline CDR1 is MNHEY and CDR2 is SVGAGI. After removal of 0 bases from V and 2 bases from J, the junction contained 7 bases not matched to a gene. The CDR3 is 17 amino acids. The CDR3 sequence: CASSYSIRTGDNYGYTF. The DNA for the CDR3 is TGTGCCAGCAGTTACTCGATTCGGACAGGGGACAACTATGGCTACACCTTC.

V usage is TRBV20-1 and J usage is TRBJ2-5, with TRBD2 matching 8 bases. V lost 5 bases, J lost 5 bases, and 13 bases stayed unmatched. The CDR3 contains 15 residues. Germline V gene lookup returns CDR1 DFQATT and CDR2 SNEGSKA (reference sequence). The CDR3 DNA is TGCAGTGCTCCGGACCCGGGAGGGGCGGGGGAGACCCAGTACTTC. It is translated as CSAPDPGGAGETQYF.

The V gene is TRBV21-1, the J gene TRBJ1-1. TRBV21-1 corresponds to a pseudogene. The CDR3 is 13 residues long. CDR3 DNA sequence: TGTGCCAGCAGCAATGAGGAGGCCAAATTCTCCCTCTTT. Translation gives CASSNEEAKFSLF.

The genes are TRBV20-1 and TRBJ1-2; D unclear. CDR1 DFQATT and CDR2 SNEGSKA come from the germline V gene (reference sequence). The CDR3 has 11 amino acids. V dropped 3 bases and J dropped 2 bases, with 4 bases sitting between them. The chain's CDR3 is CSARENYGYTF. The CDR3 bases are TGCAGTGCTAGGGAGAACTATGGCTACACCTTC.